Below, one T cell receptor beta chain is given with its context. The sample originates from a study of blood T cell repertoires in COVID-19. About the study: From T cells, B-cell-depleted T cells, or PBMCs came the material, which was cDNA or gDNA.

Original data processing: The authors estimated nucleated cell counts from reference gene primer amplification. Data came from immunoSEQ multiplex PCR; TCRdb stores just in-frame clones and leaves some out. From that table come the V and J calls and clone size; the DNA was used to work out D and trimming. The data contain 200,000 to 250,000 clones, approximately 85% of them singletons. Trimming shortened V by 3 bases and J by 4 bases, and 9 bases separated the two germline ends. CDR1 and CDR2 from the germline V gene are SGHDN and FVKESK. The CDR3 contains 13 residues. The receptor's source is a middle-aged man with acute or convalescent COVID-19. The rearrangement uses TRBV14 and TRBJ2-5; D uncertain. The sample taken for sequencing was peripheral blood. The CDR3 sequence: CASSQRGRETQYF. The CDR3 coding sequence is TGTGCCAGCAGCCAGAGAGGAAGAGAGACCCAGTACTTC.